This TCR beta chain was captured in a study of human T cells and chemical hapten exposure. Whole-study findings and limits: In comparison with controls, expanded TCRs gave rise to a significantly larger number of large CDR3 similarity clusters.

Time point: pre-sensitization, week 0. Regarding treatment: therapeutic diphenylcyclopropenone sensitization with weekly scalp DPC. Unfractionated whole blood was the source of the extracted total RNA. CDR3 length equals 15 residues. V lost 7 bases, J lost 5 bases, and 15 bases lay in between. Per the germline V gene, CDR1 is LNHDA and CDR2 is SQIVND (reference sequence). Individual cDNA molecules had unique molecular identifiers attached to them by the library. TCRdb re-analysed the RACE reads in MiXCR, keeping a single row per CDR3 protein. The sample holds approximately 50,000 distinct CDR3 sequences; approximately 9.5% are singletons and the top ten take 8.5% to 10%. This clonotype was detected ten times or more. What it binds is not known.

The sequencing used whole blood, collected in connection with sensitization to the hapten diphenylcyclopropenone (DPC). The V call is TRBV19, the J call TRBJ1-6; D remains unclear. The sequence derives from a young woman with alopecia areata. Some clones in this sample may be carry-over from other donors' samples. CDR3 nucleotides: TGTGCCAGTACGTACAGCCAAAGGGATAATTCACCCCTCCACTTT. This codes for CASTYSQRDNSPLHF.